This paragraph covers one TCR beta chain sequence. The entry originates in a study of cytomegalovirus exposure and HLA in healthy donors. Study-wide context: The approximately 120 validation repertoires, a later analysis reported, used the same platform as the 666 first-cohort repertoires.

Assay used: immunoSEQ multiplex PCR; TCRdb lists only in-frame clones, some missing. The sample consists of approximately 150,000 clones, 91% of them appearing once. The J segment lost 0 bases and the V segment lost 0 bases, leaving 9 bases of the junction unmatched. In germline, CDR1 is LNHDA, CDR2 SQIVND (reference sequence). The CDR3 is 19 amino acids. This chain links TRBV19 with TRBJ1-5, with 9 positions matching TRBD1. The TCR comes from a man aged 18 to 30 in good health and CMV-seronegative. Sequencing was performed on PBMCs. CDR3: CASSIEDRGPTRSNQPQHF. In DNA, the CDR3 is TGTGCCAGTAGTATAGAGGACAGGGGACCGACCCGTAGCAATCAGCCCCAGCATTTT.